These 28 T cell receptor beta chains came from one sample sequenced in a study of OX40 agonist ivuxolimab in advanced cancers. Data came from immunoSEQ multiplex PCR; TCRdb stores just in-frame clones and leaves some out. The sample comprises approximately 82,000 clones, around 88% of which are singletons, and less than 0.85% rests with the top ten. The source was CD4+ or CD8+ T cells sorted from blood, collected in a trial of the OX40 agonist ivuxolimab. These TCRs come from an adult with an advanced solid tumor such as melanoma, head and neck, liver or kidney cancer.

This chain links TRBV6-1 with TRBJ2-6; 7 bases are shared with TRBD1. With 8 bases clipped from V and 2 bases from J, the junction kept 3 bases outside the gene matches. Germline V lookup: CDR1 MNHNS, CDR2 SASEGT. The CDR3 sequence is 14 residues long. The CDR3, as DNA: TGTGCCAGCCTTGACAGGGCTGGGGCCAACGTCCTGACTTTC. This codes for CASLDRAGANVLTF.

The V and J genes are TRBV9 and TRBJ2-1, with TRBD2 identical over 11 bases. Germline-derived CDR1 and CDR2 are SGDLS and YYNGEE. CDR3 length: 20 amino acids. The V segment lost 0 bases and the J segment 0 bases; nucleotides outside the gene matches: 11. CDR3 bases: TGTGCCAGCAGCGTAGGTGGACTAGCGGGTCTATTGAGCTCCTACAATGAGCAGTTCTTC. Translating it yields CASSVGGLAGLLSSYNEQFF.

The rearrangement uses TRBV29-1 and TRBJ1-1; D is possibly TRBD1 (6 bases). The CDR3 runs 14 residues. Germline lookup yields CDR1 SQVTM and CDR2 ANQGSEA. The V and J ends lost 5 bases and 1 base respectively, with 14 bases between them. The CDR3 DNA sequence: TGCAGCGTTAGTCGCCGGGACACGAACACTGAAGCTTTCTTT. It is translated as CSVSRRDTNTEAFF.

This clone has only one observation. The chain links TRBV9 to TRBJ2-2; D may match TRBD1 or TRBD2 (5 bases each). Deletions cut 4 bases from V and 0 bases from J, with 10 bases between. This CDR3 has 15 amino acids. Germline CDR1 is SGDLS and CDR2 is YYNGEE. The CDR3 spells CASSYRGANTGELFF. The DNA of the CDR3 is TGTGCCAGCAGCTACCGGGGCGCGAACACCGGGGAGCTGTTTTTT. Looking up the rest from reference TRBV9 and TRBJ2-2 gives the full variable domain: DSGVTQTPKHLITATGQRVTLRCSPRSGDLSVYWYQQSLDQGLQFLIQYYNGEERAKGNILERFSAQQFPDLHSELNLSSLELGDSALYFCASSYRGANTGELFFGEGSRLTVL.

The rearrangement links TRBV9 to TRBJ2-5, with D perhaps matching TRBD2 (6 bases). The V gene's germline CDR1 is SGDLS and CDR2 YYNGEE. V was cut by 3 bases and J by 1 base, with 7 bases left in between. The CDR3 totals 13 residues. Here the CDR3 reads CASSGGVQETQYF. The CDR3 coding sequence is TGTGCCAGCAGCGGGGGGGTCCAAGAGACCCAGTACTTC.

This clone was observed a handful of times. This chain's CDR3 is CASSSEMGTIYF. The CDR3, as DNA: TGTGCCAGCAGCTCCGAAATGGGCACCATATATTTT. The rearrangement joins TRBV11-3 to TRBJ1-3; no firm D call. Germline assignment: CDR1 SGHNT and CDR2 YENEEA. Trimming removed 4 bases from V and 9 bases from J, with 10 bases in between. CDR3 size: 12 residues.

The chain uses TRBV7-2 and TRBJ1-2, with a possible D match to TRBD1 (5 bases). Trimming shortened V by 5 bases and J by 0 bases, and 13 bases separated the two germline ends. The germline V gene encodes CDR1 SGHTA and CDR2 FQGNSA. There are 15 residues in the CDR3. CDR3 protein: CASSPLLTANYGYTF. CDR3 DNA sequence: TGTGCCAGCAGCCCCCTCCTGACAGCTAACTATGGCTACACCTTC.

Details on this clone: The sample carries other DNA sequences with the same CDR3. The chain couples TRBV9 to TRBJ2-7; 7 bases are shared with TRBD1. V was clipped by 0 bases and J by 3 bases; unmatched bases: 3. The CDR3 is 14 residues long. From germline, CDR1 is SGDLS and CDR2 YYNGEE. Here the CDR3 DNA reads TGTGCCAGCAGCGTAGGAGGGACAGACTACGAGCAGTACTTC. It codes for CASSVGGTDYEQYF. Supplemented by reference TRBV9 and TRBJ2-7, the full variable domain reads DSGVTQTPKHLITATGQRVTLRCSPRSGDLSVYWYQQSLDQGLQFLIQYYNGEERAKGNILERFSAQQFPDLHSELNLSSLELGDSALYFCASSVGGTDYEQYFGPGTRLTVT.

The chain uses TRBV5-4 and TRBJ1-2; 10 nucleotides match TRBD1. Looked up from germline, CDR1 is SGHNT and CDR2 is YYREEE (reference sequence). CDR3 length: 17 amino acids. V trimming: 3 bases; J trimming: 4 bases; junction bases outside the gene matches: 12. CDR3 DNA: TGTGCCAGCAGCTCCCCCGGGACAGGGGATAAGGGCTATGGCTACACCTTC. This encodes CASSSPGTGDKGYGYTF.

This rearrangement joins TRBV2 to TRBJ2-2; 14 bases align to TRBD2. V trimming: 5 bases; J trimming: 5 bases; junction bases outside the gene matches: 1. Germline loops: CDR1 SNHLY, CDR2 FYNNEI. The CDR3 is 15 amino acids. This CDR3 reads CASSRLAGGTGELFF. The CDR3 DNA follows: TGTGCCAGCAGTCGACTAGCGGGAGGGACCGGGGAGCTGTTTTTT.

This clone was counted a few times. V usage is TRBV29-1 and J usage is TRBJ1-1; no firm D call. Between the trimmed V and J ends, which lost 3 bases and 4 bases, there was a span of 12 bases. The CDR3 sequence is 13 residues long. The germline V gene encodes CDR1 SQVTM and CDR2 ANQGSEA. The CDR3 nucleotides read TGCAGCGTTGATGGCCGTGGGGTCACTGAAGCTTTCTTT. It specifies CSVDGRGVTEAFF.

V gene TRBV5-1 combines with J gene TRBJ2-2, with D unresolved. The CDR3 runs 12 residues. V was cut by 3 bases and J by 6 bases, with 6 bases left in between. Germline CDR1 is SGHRS and CDR2 is YFSETQ. The CDR3 sequence: CASSSQSGELFF. CDR3 bases: TGCGCCAGCAGCTCTCAGTCCGGGGAGCTGTTTTTT.

The rearrangement joins TRBV5-5 to TRBJ1-5; D is ambiguous. The CDR3 runs 14 residues. The V gene's germline CDR1 is SGHKS and CDR2 YYEKEE (reference sequence). Trimming stripped 0 bases from V and 5 bases from J, with 9 bases between. CDR3 residues: CASSLEGYYQPQHF. The DNA of the CDR3 is TGTGCCAGCAGCTTGGAAGGGTACTATCAGCCCCAGCATTTT.

This chain links TRBV5-4 with TRBJ2-7; 9 positions agree with TRBD1. Germline V gene lookup returns CDR1 SGHNT and CDR2 YYREEE (reference sequence). The V segment lost 4 bases and the J segment 3 bases; nucleotides outside the gene matches: 5. The CDR3 runs 14 residues. Here the CDR3 DNA reads TGTGCCAGCAGCAGGACAGGGGTGGACTACGAGCAGTACTTC. This sequence encodes CASSRTGVDYEQYF.

The genes are TRBV15 and TRBJ1-5; the match to TRBD1 covers 7 bases. V gave up 3 bases and J gave up 0 bases; unmatched junction bases: 5. CDR3 length equals 16 residues. The germline gives CDR1 LNHNV, CDR2 YYDKDF (reference sequence). CDR3 nucleotide sequence: TGTGCCACCAGCAGGTGGGACAGTTATAGCAATCAGCCCCAGCATTTT. As protein: CATSRWDSYSNQPQHF.

V and J are TRBV11-3 and TRBJ2-3; D possibly uses TRBD1 or TRBD2 (6 bases each). CDR1 and CDR2 from the germline V gene are SGHNT and YENEEA. The CDR3 covers 13 residues. V was shortened by 2 bases and J by 4 bases, with 7 bases between the two germline ends. CDR3 nucleotides: TGTGCCAGCAGCTTAAGGGGGGCAGATACGCAGTATTTT. Translated, it gives CASSLRGADTQYF.

This chain joins TRBV6-1 and TRBJ2-7; 7 bases fit TRBD2. Germline V gives CDR1 MNHNS, CDR2 SASEGT. The CDR3 contains 17 residues. V shed 4 bases, J shed 5 bases, and the junction held 17 bases outside the gene matches. The CDR3 loop reads CASSGIRMGGYSDEQYF. The CDR3 DNA follows: TGTGCCAGCAGTGGTATCCGCATGGGGGGGTACTCGGACGAGCAGTACTTC.

This chain uses TRBV4-1 with TRBJ2-1; D gene unclear. This CDR3 is 11 amino acids long. Per the germline V gene, CDR1 is MGHRA and CDR2 is YSYEKL. Deletions cut 1 base from V and 9 bases from J, with 4 bases between. The CDR3 is CASSQGTEQFF. As DNA, the CDR3 is TGCGCCAGCAGCCAAGGTACTGAGCAGTTCTTC.

This clone was seen a few times. This chain connects TRBV19 to TRBJ1-2; TRBD1 matches at 9 bases. The length of the CDR3 is 16 residues. Germline V gives CDR1 LNHDA, CDR2 SQIVND (reference sequence). The V and J ends lost 6 bases and 4 bases, in that order; junction bases with no gene match: 12. The CDR3 sequence is CASSKDRDRVSYGYTF. DNA for the CDR3: TGTGCCAGTAGCAAGGACAGGGACAGGGTATCCTATGGCTACACCTTC.

The V and J genes are TRBV5-1 and TRBJ2-5, with D tentatively TRBD1 or TRBD2 (5 bases each). The CDR3 length is 14 residues. In germline, CDR1 is SGHRS, CDR2 YFSETQ. The V end was cut by 4 bases, the J end by 0 bases, with 10 bases between. CDR3 protein: CASSRDAYQETQYF. The CDR3 DNA reads as TGCGCCAGCAGCAGGGACGCGTACCAAGAGACCCAGTACTTC.

The chain couples TRBV10-3 to TRBJ2-1; the D gene is possibly TRBD2 (6 bases). The CDR3 totals 13 residues. Trimming shortened V by 10 bases and J by 11 bases, and 21 bases separated the two germline ends. The germline gives CDR1 ENHRY, CDR2 SYGVKD. In DNA form, the CDR3 reads TGTGCCACCGAATTGGGAAAGGCGGGGAAGCAGTTCTTC. This codes for CATELGKAGKQFF.

The gene calls are TRBV11-2 and TRBJ2-2; D gene uncertain. The germline V gene has CDR1 SGHAT and CDR2 FQNNGV. V was clipped by 4 bases and J by 4 bases, with 10 bases between them. This CDR3 is 14 amino acids long. This CDR3 reads CASSSLPSTGELFF. The CDR3 nucleotides read TGTGCCAGCAGCTCTCTTCCAAGCACCGGGGAGCTGTTTTTT.

The chain has TRBV7-3 and TRBJ1-3; a weak D match, TRBD1 (6 bases). The CDR3 totals 16 residues. Trimming removed 0 bases from V and 0 bases from J, with 9 bases in between. Germline loops: CDR1 SGHTA, CDR2 FQGTGA. The CDR3 sequence is CASSLTGGNSGNTIYF. CDR3 nucleotide sequence: TGTGCCAGCAGCTTAACAGGGGGAAACTCTGGAAACACCATATATTTT.

The V call is TRBV6-6, the J call TRBJ2-7, with unresolved D. Trimming stripped 5 bases from V and 0 bases from J, with 8 bases between. This CDR3 comprises 13 residues. Germline CDR1 reads MNHNY; CDR2 reads SVGAGI (reference sequence). As DNA, the CDR3 is TGTGCCAGCAGTACCTTAAGCTCCTACGAGCAGTACTTC. Protein product: CASSTLSSYEQYF.

This chain joins TRBV10-2 and TRBJ1-4; D is undetermined. This CDR3 is built from 11 residues. Trimming left V 5 bases short and J 4 bases short, with 2 bases between. Germline V gives CDR1 WSHSY, CDR2 SAAADI. CDR3 residues: CASSRNEKLFF. The CDR3 region has the DNA TGCGCCAGCAGTCGTAATGAAAAACTGTTTTTT.

The chain combines TRBV7-6 with TRBJ1-1; D gene uncertain. Germline lookup yields CDR1 SGHVS and CDR2 FNYEAQ. Trimming left V 1 base short and J 1 base short, with 7 bases between. The length of the CDR3 is 14 residues. The CDR3 sequence is CASSLVGRNTEAFF. CDR3 nucleotides: TGTGCCAGCAGCTTAGTGGGCCGGAACACTGAAGCTTTCTTT.

This clone was seen a few times. This chain uses TRBV7-3 with TRBJ2-3; D is perhaps TRBD2 (6 bases). This CDR3 comprises 14 residues. The V and J ends lost 0 bases and 4 bases respectively, with 8 bases between them. Germline V gene lookup returns CDR1 SGHTA and CDR2 FQGTGA. CDR3 coding DNA: TGTGCCAGCAGCTTAACCCCTAGCGCAGATACGCAGTATTTT. Amino acids: CASSLTPSADTQYF. The variable domain in full, with the rest retrieved from reference TRBV7-3 and TRBJ2-3, is GAGVSQTPSNKVTEKGKYVELRCDPISGHTALYWYRQSLGQGPEFLIYFQGTGAADDSGLPNDRFFAVRPEGSVSTLKIQRTERGDSAVYLCASSLTPSADTQYFGPGTRLTVL.

The chain joins TRBV15 to TRBJ1-5; D not certain. This CDR3 is 16 amino acids long. CDR1 LNHNV and CDR2 YYDKDF come from the germline V gene (reference sequence). V lost 4 bases to trimming and J lost 7 bases, with 20 bases between them. CDR3 sequence reads: CATSTSWRGIGQPQHF. CDR3 coding DNA: TGTGCCACCAGCACCTCCTGGCGGGGAATTGGCCAGCCCCAGCATTTT.